This TCR beta chain was recovered during a study of cytomegalovirus exposure and HLA in healthy donors. PCR was performed using 60 Vbeta and 13 Jbeta primers. This table comes from immunoSEQ multiplex PCR, and its TCRdb copy is limited to in-frame clones, with some not included. The sample carries 150,000 or so clones, about three quarters recorded once. The study, taken as a whole, reports: A later analysis linked about 17,000 TCR beta sequences to HLA alleles at 0.05 false discovery rate.

This CDR3 spans 16 amino acids. The ends lost 1 base at V and 4 bases at J; junction bases unmatched: 4. Germline values: CDR1 SGHTA, CDR2 FQGNSA. About this clone itself: Its matching antigen is unknown.

Sequenced input: PBMCs. The J gene is TRBJ2-1, the V gene TRBV7-2; 10 positions agree with TRBD2. This receptor was identified in a female donor in good health and CMV-seronegative. The CDR3 bases are TGTGCCAGCAGCTTAGTAGCGGGAGGCCAGTACAATGAGCAGTTCTTC. It codes for CASSLVAGGQYNEQFF. Looking up the rest from reference TRBV7-2 and TRBJ2-1 gives the full variable domain: GAGVSQSPSNKVTEKGKDVELRCDPISGHTALYWYRQSLGQGLEFLIYFQGNSAPDKSGLPSDRFSAERTGGSVSTLTIQRTQQEDSAVYLCASSLVAGGQYNEQFFGPGTRLTVL.